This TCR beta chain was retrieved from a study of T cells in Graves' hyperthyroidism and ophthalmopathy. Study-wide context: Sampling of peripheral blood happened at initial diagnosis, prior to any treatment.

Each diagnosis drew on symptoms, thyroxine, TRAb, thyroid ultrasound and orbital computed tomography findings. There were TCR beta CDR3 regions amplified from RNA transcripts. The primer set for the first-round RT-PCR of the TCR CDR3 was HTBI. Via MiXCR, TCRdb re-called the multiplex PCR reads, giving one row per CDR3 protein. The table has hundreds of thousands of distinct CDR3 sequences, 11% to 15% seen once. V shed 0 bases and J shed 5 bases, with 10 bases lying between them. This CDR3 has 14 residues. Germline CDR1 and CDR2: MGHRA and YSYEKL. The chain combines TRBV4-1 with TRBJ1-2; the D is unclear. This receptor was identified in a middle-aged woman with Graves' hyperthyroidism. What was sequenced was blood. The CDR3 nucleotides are TGCGCCAGCAGCCAAGATGCAGCGTTGTATGGCTACACCTTC. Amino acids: CASSQDAALYGYTF.